These T cell receptor beta chains were read from a single sample in a study of T cells in Graves' hyperthyroidism and ophthalmopathy. One entry per CDR3 protein results from TCRdb running MiXCR on the multiplex PCR reads. The sample comprises about 570,000 distinct CDR3 sequences, 14% of which are singletons, and around 13% rests with the top ten. Specimen: blood. The receptor source for this set is a woman in her thirties or forties with Graves' hyperthyroidism. Each CDR3 is given with its conserved first and last residue. D genes are given only for firm matches. Size is stated for part of the rows, as once, few or many counts, or as a class when the clone is expanded.

D: TRBD2; V: TRBV19; size: .; J: TRBJ2-5; CDR3: CASSMYRAGGETQYF; DNA: TGTGCCAGTAGTATGTACAGGGCGGGGGGGGAGACCCAGTACTTC
D: TRBD2; V: TRBV5-6; size: .; J: TRBJ2-5; CDR3: CASSLWASGSPKETQYF; DNA: TGTGCCAGCAGCTTGTGGGCTAGCGGGTCCCCAAAAGAGACCCAGTACTTC
D: .; V: TRBV3-1; size: many; J: TRBJ1-1; CDR3: CASSEEGGNTEAFF; DNA: TGTGCCAGCAGCGAAGAAGGGGGAAACACTGAAGCTTTCTTT
D: .; V: TRBV12-3/TRBV12-4; size: many; J: TRBJ1-2; CDR3: CASSRTSNYGYTF; DNA: TGTGCCAGCAGTAGGACATCTAACTATGGCTACACCTTC
D: .; V: TRBV20-1; size: .; J: TRBJ2-7; CDR3: CSASYRAGYEQYF; DNA: TGCAGTGCTAGTTATCGAGCGGGTTACGAGCAGTACTTC
D: .; V: TRBV6-1; size: .; J: TRBJ1-2; CDR3: CASRAGGGATNYGYTF; DNA: TGTGCCAGCAGGGCCGGGGGGGGAGCTACTAACTATGGCTACACCTTC
D: TRBD2; V: TRBV27; size: .; J: TRBJ2-7; CDR3: CAGSLSSGSLGEQYF; DNA: TGTGCCGGCAGTTTAAGTAGCGGGAGTTTAGGCGAGCAGTACTTC
D: .; V: TRBV12-3/TRBV12-4; size: many; J: TRBJ2-5; CDR3: CASSFRSRGETQYF; DNA: TGTGCCAGCAGTTTCCGGTCTCGAGGGGAGACCCAGTACTTC
D: .; V: TRBV20-1; size: many; J: TRBJ2-7; CDR3: CSAGDTKTYEQYF; DNA: TGCAGTGCTGGAGACACGAAAACCTACGAGCAGTACTTC
D: TRBD1; V: TRBV30; size: many; J: TRBJ2-5; CDR3: CAWSVWDRGLETQYF; DNA: TGTGCCTGGAGTGTATGGGACAGGGGGCTGGAGACCCAGTACTTC
D: TRBD2; V: TRBV5-1; size: many; J: TRBJ2-3; CDR3: CASRLAGAKDTQYF; DNA: TGCGCCAGCAGGCTAGCGGGAGCGAAAGATACGCAGTATTTT
D: .; V: TRBV3-1; size: .; J: TRBJ1-1; CDR3: CASSQGGGLSTEAFF; DNA: TGTGCCAGCAGCCAAGGGGGAGGGCTTAGCACTGAAGCTTTCTTT
D: .; V: TRBV6-1; size: many; J: TRBJ1-5; CDR3: CASSDRGRQPQHF; DNA: TGTGCCAGCAGTGACAGGGGTAGACAGCCCCAGCATTTT
D: .; V: TRBV7-2; size: few; J: TRBJ1-2; CDR3: CASSLVGVSGLNYGYTF; DNA: TGTGCCAGCAGCTTAGTGGGGGTTTCGGGCCTCAACTATGGCTACACCTTC
D: .; V: TRBV6-1; size: many; J: TRBJ2-7; CDR3: CASTEYVRGLRGEQYF; DNA: TGTGCCAGCACCGAGTACGTCAGGGGACTTAGGGGCGAGCAGTACTTC
D: .; V: TRBV11-3; size: many; J: TRBJ2-5; CDR3: CASSKQWETQYF; DNA: TGTGCCAGCAGCAAACAGTGGGAGACCCAGTACTTC
D: .; V: TRBV30; size: many; J: TRBJ1-1; CDR3: CAWSVGGTNTEAFF; DNA: TGTGCCTGGAGTGTAGGGGGGACCAACACTGAAGCTTTCTTT
D: TRBD1; V: TRBV7-2; size: few; J: TRBJ1-5; CDR3: CASSLVTGGNQPQHF; DNA: TGTGCCAGCAGCTTAGTAACAGGGGGCAATCAGCCCCAGCATTTT
D: TRBD2; V: TRBV9; size: .; J: TRBJ2-2; CDR3: CASSPTLVSGRNTGELLF; DNA: TGTGCCAGCAGCCCCACTTTGGTGAGCGGGAGGAATACCGGGGAGCTGCTTTTT
D: .; V: TRBV7-9; size: .; J: TRBJ1-3; CDR3: CASSPPTWDTIYF; DNA: TGTGCCAGCAGCCCCCCCACCTGGGACACCATATATTTT
D: .; V: TRBV20-1; size: .; J: TRBJ1-1; CDR3: CSARIPGHKNTEAFF; DNA: TGCAGTGCTAGAATACCGGGACACAAGAACACTGAAGCTTTCTTT
D: .; V: TRBV4-1; size: few; J: TRBJ1-2; CDR3: CASSQEGIYGYTF; DNA: TGCGCCAGCAGCCAAGAAGGTATCTATGGCTACACCTTC
D: .; V: TRBV24-1; size: .; J: TRBJ2-1; CDR3: CATGGRDNGQFF; DNA: TGTGCCACCGGGGGCCGGGACAATGGGCAGTTCTTC
D: TRBD2; V: TRBV12-3/TRBV12-4; size: many; J: TRBJ2-1; CDR3: CASSSGLAGAGNEQFF; DNA: TGTGCCAGCAGTTCCGGACTAGCGGGAGCGGGTAATGAGCAGTTCTTC
D: .; V: TRBV12-3/TRBV12-4; size: .; J: TRBJ2-6; CDR3: CASSLDGISGANVLTF; DNA: TGTGCCAGCAGTTTAGACGGCATCTCTGGGGCCAACGTCCTGACTTTC
D: TRBD2; V: TRBV28; size: many; J: TRBJ2-7; CDR3: CASRPGLAAYEQYF; DNA: TGTGCCAGCAGACCGGGACTAGCGGCTTACGAGCAGTACTTC
D: .; V: TRBV7-9; size: .; J: TRBJ2-7; CDR3: CASSLKDGPYEQYF; DNA: TGTGCCAGCAGCTTAAAGGACGGACCGTACGAGCAGTACTTC
D: .; V: TRBV19; size: few; J: TRBJ2-3; CDR3: CASSTVADLSTDTQYF; DNA: TGTGCCAGTAGTACGGTAGCGGACCTAAGCACAGATACGCAGTATTTT
D: TRBD1; V: TRBV10-2; size: .; J: TRBJ1-2; CDR3: CASSESRAGGGYTF; DNA: TGCGCCAGCAGTGAGTCCCGGGCAGGGGGTGGCTACACCTTC
D: .; V: TRBV19; size: few; J: TRBJ2-2; CDR3: CASSRQLRAGELFF; DNA: TGTGCCAGTAGCCGACAGCTGCGGGCCGGGGAGCTGTTTTTT
D: TRBD1; V: TRBV12-3/TRBV12-4; size: many; J: TRBJ2-7; CDR3: CASSWTGSSYEQYF; DNA: TGTGCCAGCAGTTGGACAGGGAGCTCCTACGAGCAGTACTTC
D: TRBD2; V: TRBV2; size: many; J: TRBJ2-5; CDR3: CASKLLATYETQYF; DNA: TGTGCCAGCAAACTACTAGCGACTTACGAGACCCAGTACTTC
D: TRBD1; V: TRBV6-5; size: .; J: TRBJ1-3; CDR3: CASSYSGQASGNTIYF; DNA: TGTGCCAGCAGTTACTCGGGACAGGCCTCTGGAAACACCATATATTTT
D: TRBD2; V: TRBV28; size: many; J: TRBJ2-3; CDR3: CASSPNSGRYGDTQYF; DNA: TGTGCCAGCAGTCCCAATAGCGGGAGGTATGGAGATACGCAGTATTTT
D: TRBD1; V: TRBV20-1; size: many; J: TRBJ2-7; CDR3: CSAQNRGHSYEQYF; DNA: TGCAGTGCACAGAACAGGGGGCACTCCTACGAGCAGTACTTC
D: TRBD1; V: TRBV5-6; size: .; J: TRBJ2-5; CDR3: CASSIEGAAETQYF; DNA: TGTGCCAGCAGCATAGAGGGGGCTGCGGAGACCCAGTACTTC
D: TRBD1; V: TRBV28; size: many; J: TRBJ2-1; CDR3: CASPPGQGTYNEQFF; DNA: TGTGCCAGCCCGCCGGGACAGGGCACCTACAATGAGCAGTTCTTC
D: TRBD2; V: TRBV27; size: many; J: TRBJ2-1; CDR3: CASSLLAGAGGGEQFF; DNA: TGTGCCAGCAGTTTATTGGCAGGGGCGGGGGGTGGTGAGCAGTTCTTC
D: .; V: TRBV5-4; size: few; J: TRBJ2-5; CDR3: CASSLGTVETQYF; DNA: TGTGCCAGCAGCTTGGGAACGGTAGAGACCCAGTACTTC